Shown below are 27 T cell receptor beta chains from a single sample sequenced in a study of CD4 and CD8 cells across lung adenocarcinoma regions. MiXCR, applied by TCRdb to the PCR reads, yields one record per CDR3 protein. The table has approximately 13,000 distinct CDR3 sequences, 35% to 55% seen once. Sequencing used CD4+ T cells from the center of a lung tumor. Every receptor here comes from a male donor with lung adenocarcinoma. The CD4 and CD8 labels of this study may be unreliable.

The rearrangement uses TRBV3-1 and TRBJ2-2, with 7 bases that match TRBD2. CDR3 length: 14 amino acids. Germline CDR1 is LGHDT and CDR2 is YNNKEL (reference sequence). The V and J ends lost 5 bases and 7 bases, in that order; junction bases with no gene match: 7. The CDR3 here is CASSEGLIRGELFF. CDR3 sequence (DNA): TGTGCCAGCAGCGAGGGACTAATCCGCGGGGAGCTGTTTTTT.

The chain carries TRBV6-1 and TRBJ2-1; D might be TRBD2 (6 bases). The CDR3 totals 15 residues. The germline gives CDR1 MNHNS, CDR2 SASEGT. V was trimmed by 6 bases and J by 5 bases, leaving 17 bases between them. The CDR3 bases are TGTGCCAGCAGAGGGTTGGGACTTAGGGACAATGAGCAGTTCTTC. This encodes CASRGLGLRDNEQFF.

This clonotype is categorized as medium-sized. This chain uses TRBV6-5 with TRBJ2-3; 7 bases map to TRBD2. Germline CDR1 MNHEY, CDR2 SVGAGI. Trimming at V came to 0 bases and at J to 2 bases, leaving 2 bases not matched to a gene. CDR3 length equals 15 residues. CDR3 sequence: CASSYSRDYTDTQYF. The CDR3 coding sequence is TGTGCCAGCAGTTACTCTAGGGACTACACAGATACGCAGTATTTT.

This clonotype came up a few times. This sequence joins TRBV12-3 or TRBV12-4 and TRBJ2-5; D gene ambiguous. The better agreement between TRBJ2-7 and the DNA end casts doubt on the J call. The CDR3 loop spans 11 amino acids. The CDR3 is CASSESIEQYF. The CDR3 DNA is TGTGCCAGCAGTGAGAGCATCGAGCAGTACTTC.

The chain joins TRBV7-2 to TRBJ2-3, with TRBD2 matching 7 bases. CDR3 length: 16 residues. The V and J ends lost 0 bases and 5 bases, in that order; junction bases with no gene match: 8. Germline CDR1 SGHTA, CDR2 FQGNSA. CDR3 bases: TGTGCCAGCAGCTTAGCGGGGACTATCCGGGGAGATACGCAGTATTTT. Protein: CASSLAGTIRGDTQYF.

The chain recombines TRBV10-1 with TRBJ1-6; D gene unclear. The CDR3 sequence is 13 residues long. V gave up 6 bases and J gave up 7 bases, with 10 bases separating them. Germline lookup yields CDR1 WNHNN and CDR2 SYGVQD (reference sequence). The CDR3 sequence is CASRTDGNSPLHF. The DNA of the CDR3 is TGCGCCAGCAGGACGGACGGGAATTCACCCCTCCACTTT.

This clonotype qualifies as medium-sized. The chain links TRBV7-2 to TRBJ2-1, with D perhaps TRBD1 or TRBD2 (5 bases each). The J call may be wrong; the DNA end is better matched by TRBJ2-5. Germline V gene data show CDR1 as SGHTA and CDR2 as FQGNSA. The CDR3 has 15 amino acids. The CDR3 nucleotides read TGTGCCAGCAGCACTGGGACGCGCAAGAGAGAGACCCAGTACTTC. Translating it yields CASSTGTRKRETQYF.

This sequence joins TRBV27 and TRBJ2-3; D tentatively fits TRBD1 or TRBD2 (6 bases each). The J call may be incorrect, as the DNA end agrees better with TRBJ2-7. The germline V gene encodes CDR1 MNHEY and CDR2 SMNVEV (reference sequence). The CDR3 sequence is 15 residues long. The CDR3 nucleotides are TGTGCCGCGGGGCCCGGGGGCCAAGACCCAGAGACGCAGTACTTC. Its translation is CAAGPGGQDPETQYF.

This clonotype was seen a single time. One junction end disagrees with the germline gene, perhaps due to a read error. V and J are TRBV6-1 and TRBJ2-7; 9 bases agree with TRBD2. Germline V gene data show CDR1 as MNHNS and CDR2 as SASEGT. The CDR3 spans 15 residues. The CDR3 coding sequence is TGTGCCAGCAGTGATAGGACTAGCGCGTACGTACAGCAGTACTTT. Translation: CASSDRTSAYVQQYF.

Comments on this clonotype: The CDR3 does not close with the conserved phenylalanine or tryptophan, likely indicating a read error. The genes are TRBV27 and TRBJ2-1, with 13 bases fitting TRBD2. Germline V gene sequence: CDR1 MNHEY, CDR2 SMNVEV (reference sequence). Unmatched junction bases numbered 4, after V lost 6 bases and J lost 5 bases. This CDR3 is 15 amino acids long. The CDR3 is CASRSGTSGNNEQFS. DNA for the CDR3: TGTGCCAGCAGATCCGGGACTAGCGGGAACAATGAGCAGTTCTCT.

This chain's CDR3 is CASSLNRGVGELFF. The CDR3 nucleotides are TGTGCCAGCAGCTTAAACAGGGGGGTCGGGGAGCTGTTTTTT. The chain combines TRBV7-3 with TRBJ2-2, with 8 bases fitting TRBD1. V gave up 1 base and J gave up 7 bases; unmatched junction bases: 2. The CDR3 totals 14 residues. The germline gives CDR1 SGHTA, CDR2 FQGTGA.

The J gene is TRBJ2-3, the V gene TRBV6-5, with D possibly being TRBD1 or TRBD2 (7 bases each). This CDR3 spans 16 amino acids. The germline CDR1 and CDR2 sequences are MNHEY and SVGAGI. Between the trimmed V and J ends, which lost 2 bases and 7 bases, there was a span of 19 bases. CDR3 loop: CASSYQGGTSKNTQYF. DNA of the CDR3: TGTGCCAGCAGTTACCAGGGGGGGACGAGCAAAAATACGCAGTATTTT.

This clonotype was detected only a few times. V usage is TRBV6-1 and J usage is TRBJ2-1; D may be TRBD1 or TRBD2 (5 bases each). The closer fit of TRBJ2-7 to the DNA end suggests the J call may be wrong. CDR3 length equals 15 residues. Germline V CDR1 and CDR2: MNHNS, SASEGT. In DNA form, the CDR3 reads TGTGCCAGCACCCCGGGGTGGGGACCGCCCTACGAGCAGTACTTC. It translates to CASTPGWGPPYEQYF.

This rearrangement joins TRBV6-1 to TRBJ2-3; D remains unclear. This CDR3 has 13 amino acids. The germline CDR1 and CDR2 sequences are MNHNS and SASEGT. V lost 9 bases and J 11 bases, leaving 21 bases between the germline ends. Here the CDR3 reads CARGLRTKNMQYF. For the CDR3, the DNA is TGTGCCAGGGGTCTGCGGACCAAAAACATGCAGTATTTT.

Ten or more counts support this clonotype. This chain joins TRBV6-5 and TRBJ2-1, with D hard to call. Germline V lookup: CDR1 MNHEY, CDR2 SVGAGI. The V and J ends lost 0 bases and 6 bases respectively, with 3 bases between them. CDR3 length equals 12 residues. Here the CDR3 reads CASSYSFNEQFF. CDR3 DNA sequence: TGTGCCAGCAGTTACTCGTTCAATGAGCAGTTCTTC.

This clonotype was picked up a small number of times. This CDR3 is CASADPGTGVEQYF. The DNA of the CDR3 is TGTGCCAGCGCTGACCCGGGGACAGGGGTGGAGCAGTACTTC. The J gene is TRBJ2-7, the V gene TRBV27; 10 nucleotides agree with TRBD1. V was pared by 8 bases and J by 7 bases, with 11 bases of the junction left unmatched. Per germline, CDR1 MNHEY and CDR2 SMNVEV (reference sequence). CDR3 size: 14 residues.

This clonotype was detected many times. The chain employs TRBV6-1 and TRBJ1-1; 8 bases are a match to TRBD1. The germline gives CDR1 MNHNS, CDR2 SASEGT. J lost 3 bases, V lost 9 bases, and 3 bases had no gene match. The CDR3 consists of 12 residues. The CDR3 nucleotides are TGTGCCAGTAACAGGGGGGACACTGAAGCTTTCTTT. Encoded protein: CASNRGDTEAFF.

In its sample, this clonotype was seen many times. The chain recombines TRBV12-3 or TRBV12-4 with TRBJ2-3, with 13 bases that match TRBD2. Trimming cost V 5 bases and J 4 bases; bases outside gene matches: 6. This CDR3 spans 16 amino acids. CDR3 nucleotide sequence: TGTGCCAGCAGTCCCGGACTAGCGGGAGAGTCAGATACGCAGTATTTT. Protein product: CASSPGLAGESDTQYF.

As concerns this clonotype: Relative to the germline gene, one junction end is altered; a read error may explain this. V and J are TRBV6-1 and TRBJ2-5; D not resolved. CDR1 and CDR2 from the germline V gene are MNHNS and SASEGT. The CDR3 is made up of 11 amino acids. In DNA form, the CDR3 reads TGTGCCAGCAGTGTCTACGAGACCCTGAACTTC. Protein product: CASSVYETLNF.

This clonotype showed up many times. This sequence joins TRBV27 and TRBJ2-4; maybe TRBD1 (6 bases). The germline V and J ends were trimmed by 0 bases and 8 bases, with 11 bases remaining between them. The CDR3 has 14 residues. Germline loops: CDR1 MNHEY, CDR2 SMNVEV (reference sequence). DNA of the CDR3: TGTGCCAGCAGTTTATCCCAGGGGATGGACATTCAGTACTTC. Its translation is CASSLSQGMDIQYF.

Regarding this clonotype: At one of its ends the junction is not consistent with the germline gene, which may arise from a read error. CDR3 DNA sequence: TGTGCCAGCAGACTCCAGTCCGGAATTACAGGGGCGCTGTTTTTT. Its protein product is CASRLQSGITGALFF. The chain is built from TRBV6-5 and TRBJ2-2; 7 bases line up with TRBD1. CDR3 size: 15 residues. The V gene's germline CDR1 is MNHEY and CDR2 SVGAGI.

This clonotype was counted at least ten times. The chain recombines TRBV6-5 with TRBJ2-3, with a tentative D call TRBD2 (5 bases). Looked up from germline, CDR1 is MNHEY and CDR2 is SVGAGI. Trimming took off 0 bases at V and 2 bases at J, with 9 bases between the two ends. CDR3 length: 15 residues. CDR3 loop: CASSYSSDNTDTQYF. The DNA of the CDR3 is TGTGCCAGCAGTTACTCTAGCGATAACACAGATACGCAGTATTTT.

This clonotype was detected only once. The chain links TRBV6-1 to TRBJ2-4; the D gene is possibly TRBD2 (6 bases). V was trimmed by 8 bases and J by 13 bases, leaving 24 bases between them. The CDR3 extends over 14 amino acids. Germline V gene sequence: CDR1 MNHNS, CDR2 SASEGT. CDR3 loop: CASRRGMGDNTQYF. CDR3 coding DNA: TGTGCCAGCCGCCGGGGGATGGGGGATAACACCCAGTACTTC.

At least ten counts were recorded for this clonotype. The chain is built from TRBV6-5 and TRBJ1-2, with D possibly matching TRBD1 (6 bases). Trimming cost V 4 bases and J 4 bases, with 10 bases left between them. The CDR3 totals 13 residues. The germline gives CDR1 MNHEY, CDR2 SVGAGI. CDR3: CASSFRGPYGYTF. The CDR3 coding sequence is TGTGCCAGCAGTTTCAGGGGCCCCTATGGCTACACCTTC.

This chain connects TRBV7-9 to TRBJ2-3; TRBD1 might be the D (5 bases). Trimming took off 6 bases at V and 5 bases at J, with 21 bases between the two ends. The CDR3 is 16 amino acids. CDR1 is SEHNR, CDR2 FQNEAQ, per germline (reference sequence). This CDR3 is CASRKRPRGSEDTQYF. The CDR3 DNA is TGTGCCAGCAGAAAAAGACCTAGGGGTTCTGAAGATACGCAGTATTTT.

Note on this clonotype: A read error may account for a junction end that differs from germline. The chain uses TRBV27 and TRBJ2-3; 7 nucleotides agree with TRBD2. The CDR3 is 17 residues long. Germline V gene lookup returns CDR1 MNHEY and CDR2 SMNVEV (reference sequence). The CDR3 region has the DNA TGTGCCAGCAGTCCTGGCCGACTAGCTTCTGGGACCGATATCCAGTCTTTT. Translated: CASSPGRLASGTDIQSF.

This clonotype was observed many times. The genes are TRBV27 and TRBJ2-1; 9 nucleotides align to TRBD2. The CDR3 consists of 15 residues. In germline, CDR1 is MNHEY, CDR2 SMNVEV (reference sequence). V shed 7 bases, J shed 4 bases, and the junction held 8 bases outside the gene matches. The CDR3 DNA sequence: TGTGCCAGCAACTTAGCGGGAGAAACTTACAATGAGCAGTTCTTC. The encoded protein is CASNLAGETYNEQFF.